The clone carrying this T cell receptor (beta chain) appeared a few times. From germline, CDR1 is KGHSH and CDR2 LQKENI. V was trimmed by 3 bases and J by 5 bases, leaving 11 bases between them. The CDR3 covers 14 residues. The sample comes from a study of memory CD4+ T cells and cytomegalovirus serostatus. The sort gate was single viable CD3+CD4+CD8-CD45RO+ cells for memory CD4+ T cells. Using immunoSEQ multiplex PCR, the repertoire was profiled, and TCRdb retains in-frame clones only, with some absent. The table has 80,000 to 100,000 clones, approximately 80% seen once. The chain carries TRBV18 and TRBJ2-4; D is possibly TRBD2 (5 bases). This clonotype originated in an adult in good health and CMV-seropositive. The material sequenced was memory CD4+ T cells from blood. The CDR3 loop reads CASSPRVGENIQYF. The CDR3 DNA is TGTGCCAGCTCACCTCGCGTCGGGGAAAACATTCAGTACTTC.